This is a list of T cell receptor beta chains from one sample in a study of blood T cell repertoires in COVID-19. Sequenced by immunoSEQ multiplex PCR; TCRdb stores in-frame clones only, minus some. The sample holds 150,000 to 200,000 clones, 79% seen once. The sample was peripheral blood. The origin of the receptors is an older woman with COVID-19, enrolled during active disease. CDR3s include the opening cysteine and the closing phenylalanine or tryptophan. A D gene is named only where the DNA matches it firmly. Clone size is given for some rows only: seen once, a few or many times, or a class if the clone is expanded.

>TRBV5-5|TRBD1|TRBJ1-6|.
CASSLDGQGNSPLHF
TGTGCCAGCAGCTTGGACGGACAGGGTAATTCACCCCTCCACTTT
>TRBV11-2|TRBD2|TRBJ2-1|once
CASSSYSGGLYNEQFF
TGTGCCAGCAGCTCCTATAGCGGGGGATTATACAATGAGCAGTTCTTC
>TRBV18|.|TRBJ1-1|.
CASSPKKTGNTEAFF
TGTGCCAGCTCACCAAAGAAAACAGGAAACACTGAAGCTTTCTTT
>TRBV10-3|.|TRBJ2-3|.
CAISALTSTDTQYF
TGTGCCATCAGTGCCCTTACAAGCACAGATACGCAGTATTTT
>TRBV7-8|.|TRBJ2-3|.
CASSLGSKRPGTDTQYF
TGTGCCAGCAGCTTAGGGAGTAAGCGCCCGGGCACAGATACGCAGTATTTT
>TRBV4-2|.|TRBJ2-6|.
CASSQDTGIGSGANVLTF
TGTGCCAGCAGCCAAGATACAGGAATCGGCTCTGGGGCCAACGTCCTGACTTTC
>TRBV3-1/TRBV3-2|.|TRBJ1-3|.
CASSQGTLRNTIYF
TGTGCCAGCAGCCAAGGGACACTTAGAAACACCATATATTTT
>TRBV28|.|TRBJ1-1|.
CATAGGVRTEAFF
TGTGCCACCGCAGGAGGGGTCCGGACTGAAGCTTTCTTT
>TRBV20-1|TRBD2|TRBJ2-7|.
CSASFAGGTYEQYF
TGCAGTGCTAGTTTTGCGGGAGGAACCTACGAGCAGTACTTC
>TRBV7-9|TRBD1|TRBJ1-6|few
CASSSPGGGIAPLHF
TGTGCCAGCAGCTCTCCGGGAGGGGGCATTGCACCCCTCCACTTT
>TRBV15|TRBD1|TRBJ1-4|.
CATSRSGTGNEKLFF
TGTGCCACCAGCAGATCCGGGACAGGGAATGAAAAACTGTTTTTT
>TRBV28|TRBD2|TRBJ2-1|few
CASSRRLAGGHGRHNEQFF
TGTGCCAGCAGTCGAAGACTAGCGGGGGGCCACGGTCGTCACAATGAGCAGTTCTTC
>TRBV2|TRBD1|TRBJ2-2|.
CASRERTGGTGELFF
TGTGCCAGCAGGGAGCGGACAGGGGGGACCGGGGAGCTGTTTTTT
>TRBV18|TRBD2|TRBJ2-1|.
CASSRGQTSGRGNEQFF
TGTGCCAGCTCACGGGGGCAGACTAGCGGGAGGGGCAATGAGCAGTTCTTC
>TRBV7-9|.|TRBJ1-3|few
CASSRREAGNTIYF
TGTGCCAGCAGCCGCCGGGAGGCTGGAAACACCATATATTTT
>TRBV7-6|TRBD2|TRBJ2-1|.
CASSARLAGTYEQFF
TGTGCCAGCAGCGCGAGACTAGCGGGAACCTATGAGCAGTTCTTC
>TRBV29-1|TRBD1|TRBJ1-2|.
CSVGGDRGRDHGYTF
TGCAGCGTTGGAGGGGACAGGGGGCGGGACCATGGCTACACCTTC
>TRBV9|TRBD1|TRBJ2-7|few
CASSVGQGARSEQYF
TGTGCCAGCAGCGTCGGACAGGGGGCTCGCAGCGAGCAGTACTTC
>TRBV5-8|.|TRBJ2-3|.
CASVFRVLPYTQYF
TGTGCCAGTGTTTTTCGAGTGCTTCCCTATACGCAGTATTTT
>TRBV29-1|TRBD2|TRBJ2-7|.
CSVGRLAGVYEQYF
TGCAGCGTTGGGAGGTTAGCGGGAGTCTACGAGCAGTACTTC
>TRBV29-1|TRBD2|TRBJ2-4|.
CSVGLAGEIAKNIQYF
TGCAGCGTTGGACTAGCGGGAGAAATAGCCAAAAACATTCAGTACTTC
>TRBV9|TRBD1|TRBJ1-5|.
CASSRTGNNQPQHF
TGTGCCAGCAGCCGGACAGGGAACAATCAGCCCCAGCATTTT
>TRBV9|.|TRBJ1-3|many
CASSEFSGRQGSGNTIYF
TGTGCCAGCAGCGAGTTCTCTGGCAGGCAGGGCTCTGGAAACACCATATATTTT
>TRBV4-3|TRBD2|TRBJ2-3|.
CASSQVSSGSTDTQYF
TGCGCCAGCAGCCAAGTTTCTAGCGGAAGCACAGATACGCAGTATTTT
>TRBV2|TRBD1|TRBJ1-2|many
CASSEQGAYGYTF
TGTGCCAGCAGTGAACAGGGGGCCTATGGCTACACCTTC
>TRBV5-5|.|TRBJ1-6|.
CASSLVGDNSPLHF
TGTGCCAGCAGCTTGGTAGGGGATAATTCACCCCTCCACTTT
>TRBV7-9|TRBD2|TRBJ2-1|once
CASSLGTSGRNEQFF
TGTGCCAGCAGCCTCGGGACTAGCGGGAGGAATGAGCAGTTCTTC
>TRBV5-4|TRBD1|TRBJ2-7|.
CASSPSTGGYEQYF
TGTGCCAGCAGCCCCTCGACAGGGGGCTACGAGCAGTACTTC
>TRBV11-2|TRBD1|TRBJ2-7|.
CASSLSATGAYEQYF
TGTGCCAGCAGCTTATCGGCGACAGGGGCTTACGAGCAGTACTTC
>TRBV4-1|TRBD1|TRBJ1-2|.
CASSQDLVTGGKSYTF
TGCGCCAGCAGCCAAGATCTGGTGACAGGGGGTAAGAGCTACACCTTC
>TRBV4-2|.|TRBJ2-3|.
CASSQGGGGQGTDTQYF
TGTGCCAGCAGCCAAGGAGGGGGGGGACAGGGCACAGATACGCAGTATTTT
>TRBV3-1/TRBV3-2|.|TRBJ1-2|.
CASSQDLAGGYTF
TGTGCCAGCAGCCAAGATCTTGCAGGTGGCTACACCTTC
>TRBV28|.|TRBJ1-2|.
CASIAQIQGLNGYTF
TGTGCCAGCATCGCCCAAATCCAGGGTCTGAATGGCTACACCTTC
>TRBV5-5|.|TRBJ2-3|.
CASSFTPGPQGTDTQYF
TGTGCCAGCAGCTTTACACCGGGCCCGCAGGGTACAGATACGCAGTATTTT
>TRBV19|.|TRBJ1-4|.
CASSFRGLNEKLFF
TGTGCCAGTAGCTTCAGGGGCCTCAATGAAAAACTGTTTTTT
>TRBV6-2/TRBV6-3|TRBD2|TRBJ2-1|few
CASSYFGTSGMAQFF
TGTGCCAGCAGTTACTTCGGGACTAGCGGGATGGCGCAGTTCTTC